One sample yielded the 12 T cell receptor beta chains listed below, sequenced in a study of shared clonotypes between healthy human individuals. The assay was immunoSEQ multiplex PCR, and TCRdb's table has in-frame clones only and misses some. The sample has some 2.4 million clones, roughly 93% seen once. Sequences were obtained from naive CD4+ T cells from PBMCs. Noted subset: CD45RA+ positively selected. These receptors originate from a man aged 18 to 30 in good health. Some clones in this sample may be carry-over from other donors' samples.

This chain links TRBV4-2 with TRBJ2-7; weak D call: TRBD2 (6 bases). Trimming stripped 3 bases from V and 2 bases from J, with 14 bases between. CDR1 is LGHNA, CDR2 YNFKEQ, per germline. The CDR3 is 15 amino acids. The CDR3: CASSHSLAITYEQYF. CDR3 DNA: TGTGCCAGCAGCCATAGTCTAGCGATTACCTACGAGCAGTACTTC.

V is TRBV29-1 and J is TRBJ2-5, with 9 bases aligning to TRBD2. J was trimmed by 4 bases and V by 8 bases; bases with no gene match: 14. CDR1 and CDR2 from the germline V gene are SQVTM and ANQGSEA. This CDR3 spans 15 amino acids. The CDR3 region has the DNA TGCAGCTCTGAGGGGCGGGAGGGCCCTCGAGAGACCCAGTACTTC. Protein sequence: CSSEGREGPRETQYF.

This sequence joins TRBV4-1 and TRBJ2-3, with TRBD1 matching over 10 bases. This CDR3 region has 16 residues. Germline V gene lookup returns CDR1 MGHRA and CDR2 YSYEKL. Losses at the gene ends were 0 bases for V and 5 bases for J; bases not matched to a gene: 5. CDR3 DNA: TGCGCCAGCAGCCAAGAATCGGGGACAGGGGTAGATACGCAGTATTTT. It encodes CASSQESGTGVDTQYF.

This clone came up a few times. This chain uses TRBV7-2 with TRBJ1-5; D gene ambiguous. The V gene lost 3 bases and the J gene lost 7 bases, with 7 bases spanning the gap. Germline CDR1 SGHTA, CDR2 FQGNSA. The CDR3 loop spans 12 amino acids. The CDR3 sequence is CASSFGPQPQHF. The DNA for the CDR3 is TGTGCCAGCAGCTTCGGGCCCCAGCCCCAGCATTTT.

This clone was recorded once. The chain carries TRBV30 and TRBJ2-7; the match to TRBD1 covers 7 bases. There are 14 residues in the CDR3. The germline CDR1 and CDR2 sequences are GTSNPN and SVGIG (reference sequence). Losses at the gene ends were 1 base for V and 0 bases for J; bases not matched to a gene: 3. DNA for the CDR3: TGTGCCTGGAGTGCGGGACAGAGCTCCTACGAGCAGTACTTC. Its protein is CAWSAGQSSYEQYF.

The chain links TRBV27 to TRBJ2-7; 11 positions match TRBD2. V trimming: 6 bases; J trimming: 12 bases; junction bases outside the gene matches: 10. The CDR3 totals 13 residues. CDR1 is MNHEY, CDR2 SMNVEV, per germline (reference sequence). The CDR3 loop reads CASRGTSGGLWYF. CDR3 in DNA: TGTGCCAGCAGGGGGACTAGCGGAGGCCTGTGGTACTTC.

The V call is TRBV30, the J call TRBJ2-5; 7 positions match TRBD1. The CDR3 totals 11 residues. V shed 4 bases, J shed 4 bases, and the junction held 0 bases outside the gene matches. CDR1 and CDR2 (germline): GTSNPN, SVGIG (reference sequence). The CDR3 coding sequence is TGTGCCTGGAACAGGGGAGAGACCCAGTACTTC. Translating it yields CAWNRGETQYF.

This clone was found a few times. The chain combines TRBV10-1 with TRBJ2-2; D call uncertain. The CDR3 sequence is 11 residues long. Between the trimmed V and J ends, which lost 6 bases and 7 bases, there was a span of 6 bases. The V gene's germline CDR1 is WNHNN and CDR2 SYGVQD (reference sequence). The DNA for the CDR3 is TGCGCCAGCAGCCCGTTCGGGGAGCTGTTTTTT. Translating it yields CASSPFGELFF.

The chain joins TRBV11-2 to TRBJ2-7; no firm D call. With 5 bases removed from V and 5 bases from J, the gap between germline ends came to 10 bases. The CDR3 spans 12 residues. Germline lookup yields CDR1 SGHAT and CDR2 FQNNGV. The CDR3, as DNA: TGTGCCAGCAGCCCACCGGCTAACGAGCAGTACTTC. This encodes CASSPPANEQYF. Drawing the rest from reference TRBV11-2 and TRBJ2-7, the complete variable domain is EAGVAQSPRYKIIEKRQSVAFWCNPISGHATLYWYQQILGQGPKLLIQFQNNGVVDDSQLPKDRFSAERLKGVDSTLKIQPAKLEDSAVYLCASSPPANEQYFGPGTRLTVT.

The table lists this clone with a few counts. The chain employs TRBV19 and TRBJ1-1; D is undetermined. Trimming cost V 10 bases and J 8 bases, with 11 bases left between them. CDR3 length: 10 residues. Looked up from germline, CDR1 is LNHDA and CDR2 is SQIVND (reference sequence). The CDR3 coding sequence is TGTGCCACCAGGCTTGGGGAAGCTTTCTTT. Amino acids: CATRLGEAFF.

V gene TRBV5-4 combines with J gene TRBJ2-2; 10 bases agree with TRBD2. Germline loops: CDR1 SGHNT, CDR2 YYREEE (reference sequence). CDR3 length: 16 residues. The junction had 6 bases not matched to a gene; V was cut back by 0 bases and J by 7 bases. Here the CDR3 DNA reads TGTGCCAGCAGCTTGGGTCTAGCGGGAGTAAACGGGGAGCTGTTTTTT. Encoded protein: CASSLGLAGVNGELFF.

The chain carries TRBV5-1 and TRBJ1-2; D gene ambiguous. The CDR3 totals 13 residues. The V end was cut by 2 bases, the J end by 4 bases, with 9 bases between. The germline V gene has CDR1 SGHRS and CDR2 YFSETQ. For the CDR3, the DNA is TGCGCCAGCAGCTTATCCGTTGGCTATGGCTACACCTTC. This codes for CASSLSVGYGYTF. Looking up the rest from reference TRBV5-1 and TRBJ1-2 gives the full variable domain: KAGVTQTPRYLIKTRGQQVTLSCSPISGHRSVSWYQQTPGQGLQFLFEYFSETQRNKGNFPGRFSGRQFSNSRSEMNVSTLELGDSALYLCASSLSVGYGYTFGSGTRLTVV.